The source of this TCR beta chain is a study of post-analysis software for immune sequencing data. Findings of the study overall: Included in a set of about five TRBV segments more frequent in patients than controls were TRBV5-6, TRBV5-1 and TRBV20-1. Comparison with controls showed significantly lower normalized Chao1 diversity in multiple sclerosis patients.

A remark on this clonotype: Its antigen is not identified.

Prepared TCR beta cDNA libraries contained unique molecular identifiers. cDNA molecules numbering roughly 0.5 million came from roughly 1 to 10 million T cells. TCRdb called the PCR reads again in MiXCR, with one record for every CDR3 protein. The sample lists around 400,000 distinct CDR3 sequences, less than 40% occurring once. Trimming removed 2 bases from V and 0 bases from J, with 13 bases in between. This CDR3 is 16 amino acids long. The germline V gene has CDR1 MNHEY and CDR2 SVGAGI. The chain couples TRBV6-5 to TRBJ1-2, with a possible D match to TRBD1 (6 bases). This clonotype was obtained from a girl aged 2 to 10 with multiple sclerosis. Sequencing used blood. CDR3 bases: TGTGCCAGCAGTTACAATACAGGGTTCACTAACTATGGCTACACCTTC. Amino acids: CASSYNTGFTNYGYTF.